A single sample gave rise to the 7 T cell receptor beta chains below, sequenced in a study of neurological immune-mediated disorders. TCRdb itself ran the 5' RACE reads through MiXCR, one entry per CDR3 protein. The data contain about 59,000 distinct CDR3 sequences, roughly 12% of them singletons. Sample: PBMCs. These TCRs come from a woman in her sixties or seventies with HTLV-1-associated myelopathy (HAM/TSP).

This clonotype was observed many times. V and J are TRBV5-1 and TRBJ2-3; 8 bases align to TRBD2. CDR1 is SGHRS, CDR2 YFSETQ, per germline. The CDR3 runs to 19 residues. V was clipped by 2 bases and J by 4 bases; unmatched bases: 18. CDR3 sequence reads: CASSLVPAGDPRGADTQYF. As DNA, the CDR3 is TGCGCCAGCAGCTTAGTACCAGCGGGAGACCCTCGGGGGGCAGATACGCAGTATTTT.

This clonotype was seen repeatedly, ten times or more. The chain employs TRBV10-3 and TRBJ2-7; 7 positions agree with TRBD2. The CDR3 runs to 13 residues. Germline V CDR1 and CDR2: ENHRY, SYGVKD. V lost 6 bases and J lost 3; bases outside the gene matches: 5. CDR3 nucleotide sequence: TGTGCCATCAGGGCGGGAGAAGGCTACGAGCAGTACTTC. Amino acids: CAIRAGEGYEQYF.

The table lists this clonotype with many counts. No conserved phenylalanine or tryptophan is present at the end of the CDR3, so a read error is the likely explanation. No DNA is shown, since the ends of the CDR3 on it are uncertain; the CDR3 is the one TCRdb lists. V usage is TRBV7-9 and J usage is TRBJ1-1; the DNA was not used to check the table's D call, TRBD1. The germline CDR1 and CDR2 sequences are SEHNR and FQNEAQ (reference sequence). The length of the CDR3 is 11 amino acids, counting both ends. This CDR3 is CASSLAGYWGI.

This clonotype has ten or more counts. The chain uses TRBV11-2 and TRBJ2-6; D is perhaps TRBD2 (5 bases). This CDR3 spans 21 amino acids. Trimming removed 5 bases at V and 0 bases at J, with 26 bases between. Germline CDR1 is SGHAT and CDR2 is FQNNGV. The CDR3 bases are TGTGCCAGCAGCCTAGCTAACCCCGGGTACCAATTTGTCTCTGGGGCCAACGTCCTGACTTTC. Its translation: CASSLANPGYQFVSGANVLTF.

With respect to this clonotype: It may be a read error: a sequence one base away is much more abundant. The rearrangement uses TRBV12-3 or TRBV12-4 and TRBJ1-5; D gene uncertain. V was pared by 5 bases and J by 3 bases, with 11 bases between. The CDR3 is 14 residues long. The CDR3 DNA reads TGTGCCAGCAGTACTATAGGGCCCAATCAGCCCCAGCATTTT. Its protein product is CASSTIGPNQPQHF.

This clonotype was detected ten times or more. The J gene is TRBJ2-7, the V gene TRBV7-8; D possibly corresponds to TRBD2 (5 bases). This CDR3 comprises 13 residues. Trimming cost V 3 bases and J 2 bases, with 8 bases left between them. From germline, CDR1 is SGHVS and CDR2 FQNEAQ. The CDR3 sequence is CASSLTTTYEQYF. In nucleotides, the CDR3 is TGTGCCAGCAGCTTGACTACCACCTACGAGCAGTACTTC.

This clonotype came up many times. The chain uses TRBV9 and TRBJ2-6; no firm D call. This CDR3 has 15 residues. V lost 0 bases and J 0 bases, leaving 4 bases between the germline ends. The germline V gene has CDR1 SGDLS and CDR2 YYNGEE. CDR3 protein: CASSVGRSGANVLTF. For the CDR3, the DNA is TGTGCCAGCAGCGTAGGTCGCTCTGGGGCCAACGTCCTGACTTTC.